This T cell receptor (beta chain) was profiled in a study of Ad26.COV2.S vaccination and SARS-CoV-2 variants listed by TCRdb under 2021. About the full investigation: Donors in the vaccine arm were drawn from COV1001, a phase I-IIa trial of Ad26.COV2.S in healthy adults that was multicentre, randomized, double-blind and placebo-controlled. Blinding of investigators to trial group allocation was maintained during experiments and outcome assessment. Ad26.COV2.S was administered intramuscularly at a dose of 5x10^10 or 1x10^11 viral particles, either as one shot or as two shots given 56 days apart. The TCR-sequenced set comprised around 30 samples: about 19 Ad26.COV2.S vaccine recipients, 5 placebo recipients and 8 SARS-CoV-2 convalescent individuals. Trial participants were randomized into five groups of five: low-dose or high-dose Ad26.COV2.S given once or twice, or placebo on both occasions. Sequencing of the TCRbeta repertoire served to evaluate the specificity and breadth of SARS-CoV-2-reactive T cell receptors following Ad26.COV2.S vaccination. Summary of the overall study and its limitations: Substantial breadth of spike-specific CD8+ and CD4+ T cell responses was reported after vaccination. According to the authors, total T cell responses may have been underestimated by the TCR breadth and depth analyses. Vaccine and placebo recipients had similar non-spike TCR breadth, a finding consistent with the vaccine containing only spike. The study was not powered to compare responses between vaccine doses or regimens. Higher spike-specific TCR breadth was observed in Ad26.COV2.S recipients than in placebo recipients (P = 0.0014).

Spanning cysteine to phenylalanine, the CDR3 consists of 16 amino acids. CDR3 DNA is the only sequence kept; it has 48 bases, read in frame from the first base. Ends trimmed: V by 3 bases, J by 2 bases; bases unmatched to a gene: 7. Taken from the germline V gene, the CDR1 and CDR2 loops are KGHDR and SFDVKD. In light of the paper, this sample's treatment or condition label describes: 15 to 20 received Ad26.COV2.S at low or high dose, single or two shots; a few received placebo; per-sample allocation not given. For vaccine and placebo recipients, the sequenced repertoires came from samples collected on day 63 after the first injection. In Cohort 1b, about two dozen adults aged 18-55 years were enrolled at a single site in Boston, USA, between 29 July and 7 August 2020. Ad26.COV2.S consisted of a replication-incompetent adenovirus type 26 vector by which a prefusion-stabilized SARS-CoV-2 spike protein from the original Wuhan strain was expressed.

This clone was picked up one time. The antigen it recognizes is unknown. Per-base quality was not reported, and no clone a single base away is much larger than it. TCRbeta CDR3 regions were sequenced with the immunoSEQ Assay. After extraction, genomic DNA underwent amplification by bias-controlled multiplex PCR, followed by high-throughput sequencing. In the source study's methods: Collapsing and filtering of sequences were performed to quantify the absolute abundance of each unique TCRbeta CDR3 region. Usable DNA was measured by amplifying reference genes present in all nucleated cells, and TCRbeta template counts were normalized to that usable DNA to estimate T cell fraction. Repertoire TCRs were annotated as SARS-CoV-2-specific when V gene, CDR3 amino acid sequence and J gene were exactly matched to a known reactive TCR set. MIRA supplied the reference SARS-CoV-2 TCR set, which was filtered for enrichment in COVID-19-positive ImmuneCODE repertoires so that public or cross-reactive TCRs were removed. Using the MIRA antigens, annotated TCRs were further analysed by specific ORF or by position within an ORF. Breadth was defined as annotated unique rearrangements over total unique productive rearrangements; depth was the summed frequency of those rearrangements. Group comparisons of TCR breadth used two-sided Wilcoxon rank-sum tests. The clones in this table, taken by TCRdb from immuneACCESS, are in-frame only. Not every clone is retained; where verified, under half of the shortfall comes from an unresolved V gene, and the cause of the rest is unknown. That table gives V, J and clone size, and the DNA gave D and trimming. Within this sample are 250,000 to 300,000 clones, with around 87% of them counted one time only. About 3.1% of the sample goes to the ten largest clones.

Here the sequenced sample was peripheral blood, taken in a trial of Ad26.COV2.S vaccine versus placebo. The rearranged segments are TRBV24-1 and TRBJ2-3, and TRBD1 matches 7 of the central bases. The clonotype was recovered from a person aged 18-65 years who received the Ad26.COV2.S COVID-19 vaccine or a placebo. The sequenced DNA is TGTGCCACCAGTGATACGACAGGGACCTTCACAGATACGCAGTATTTT. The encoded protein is CATSDTTGTFTDTQYF.